This T cell receptor (beta chain) was captured in a study of T cell changes during pregnancy in multiple sclerosis (dated by TCRdb to the late 2010s). The study in broad terms: The study looked at changes in the T cell repertoire across pregnancy in women with multiple sclerosis.

The CDR3, from cysteine to phenylalanine, totals 16 residues. The kept DNA is CDR3 alone, 48 bases in frame from the first base. The germline V gene yields SGHDT for CDR1 and YYEEEE for CDR2. For this chain, trimming is 6 bases at the V end and 2 bases at the J end, and the number of junction bases without a gene match is 11. The method behind the library was the immunoSEQ multiplex PCR assay. The clones in this table, taken by TCRdb from immuneACCESS, are in-frame only. Not every clone is retained; where verified, under half of the shortfall comes from an unresolved V gene, and the cause of the rest is unknown. The sample table shows tens of thousands of clones, and roughly 93% are seen once. The ten largest clones capture more than 2% of the sample. About this clone itself: What antigen it recognizes has not been identified. Qualities for individual bases were not recorded, and no much larger clone is one base off.

The sequence is built from TRBV5-6 and TRBJ2-3; TRBD1 matches 8 bases in the middle. The receptor comes from a female donor with multiple sclerosis, enrolled in a pregnancy study. The specimen comprised peripheral blood, sampled in the third trimester of pregnancy. The DNA sequence is as follows: TGTGCCAGCACAGCCGGGACAGGAGGGTTCACAGATACGCAGTATTTT. This sequence encodes CASTAGTGGFTDTQYF.